This T cell receptor (beta chain) was sequenced for a study of T-cell memory formation after mild COVID-19. The study's findings and limits: Shrinking CD4+ clones resided mostly in CM and EM, and CD8+ ones in EMRA.

This clonotype has just a few counts. As yet, its antigen is unknown. Germline loops: CDR1 SQVTM, CDR2 ANQGSEA. The V gene lost 2 bases and the J gene lost 1 base, with 7 bases spanning the gap. The CDR3 runs 13 residues. TCRdb re-called the 5' RACE reads with MiXCR, one entry per CDR3 protein. This table holds 150,000 to 200,000 distinct CDR3 sequences, about 18% found once. Sequencing used PBMCs or a T cell subset sorted from them (not recorded which). This clonotype originated in a man in his late teens or twenties who had mild COVID-19 (a few samples of this study predate the infection). Cell type and time point are not known. The V gene is TRBV29-1, the J gene TRBJ2-3; maybe TRBD2 (6 bases). Here the CDR3 DNA reads TGCAGCGTTGAACCGGGGGGCACAGATACGCAGTATTTT. Its translation is CSVEPGGTDTQYF.